What follows describes a single T cell receptor (beta chain). These data come from a study of OX40 agonist ivuxolimab in advanced cancers. The protocol was immunoSEQ multiplex PCR, while the TCRdb copy is restricted to in-frame clones and leaves out a portion. This table has roughly 13,000 clones, around 74% appearing once. The V and J ends lost 0 bases and 3 bases, in that order; junction bases with no gene match: 0. This CDR3 contains 15 residues. Germline CDR1 MGHRA, CDR2 YSYEKL. The J gene is TRBJ2-1, the V gene TRBV4-1, with 9 bases fitting TRBD1. The sequencing used CD4+ or CD8+ T cells sorted from blood, collected in a trial of the OX40 agonist ivuxolimab. This sequence originates from an adult with an advanced solid tumor such as melanoma, head and neck, liver or kidney cancer. CDR3 sequence: CASSQETGGYNEQFF. As DNA, the CDR3 is TGCGCCAGCAGCCAAGAGACAGGGGGCTACAATGAGCAGTTCTTC.